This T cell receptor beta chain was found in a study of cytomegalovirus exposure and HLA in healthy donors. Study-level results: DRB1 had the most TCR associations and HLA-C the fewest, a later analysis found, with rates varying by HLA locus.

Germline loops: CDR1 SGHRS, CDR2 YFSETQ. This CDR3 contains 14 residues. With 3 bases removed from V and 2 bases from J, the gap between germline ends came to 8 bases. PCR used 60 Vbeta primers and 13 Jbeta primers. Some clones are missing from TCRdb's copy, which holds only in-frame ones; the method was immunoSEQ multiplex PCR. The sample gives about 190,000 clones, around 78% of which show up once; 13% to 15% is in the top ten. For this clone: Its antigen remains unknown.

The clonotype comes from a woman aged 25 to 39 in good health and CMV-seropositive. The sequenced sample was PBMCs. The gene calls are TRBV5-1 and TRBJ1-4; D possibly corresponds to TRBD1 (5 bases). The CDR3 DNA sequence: TGCGCCAGCAGCTCAGGGTCTACTAATGAAAAACTGTTTTTT. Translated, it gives CASSSGSTNEKLFF.